This T cell receptor (beta chain) was sequenced during a study of low-dose radiotherapy and immunotherapy resistance in tumors. Deletions cut 0 bases from V and 3 bases from J, with 10 bases between. The germline CDR1 and CDR2 sequences are MNHEY and SVGAGI. The CDR3 is made up of 15 amino acids. Time point reported: after trial treatment. Treatment specified: LDRT plus nivolumab, ipilimumab, low-dose cyclophosphamide and aspirin (RACIN trial). This clonotype showed up many times. TRAV- and TRBV-specific primers, spanning alpha and beta chains, primed first-strand cDNA. Amplification, which lasted 20 to 25 PCR cycles, used a constant-region primer and V-primer adapter to amplify TCRs. TCRdb called the reads again in MiXCR, with one record for every CDR3 protein. The sample records 45,000 or so distinct CDR3 sequences, 25% being singletons.

Sequencing was performed on PBMCs, taken after low-dose radiotherapy plus immunotherapy. The chain combines TRBV6-5 with TRBJ2-3; either TRBD1 or TRBD2 may fit D (6 bases each). The receptor's source is a male donor with prostate cancer. The CDR3 here is CASSYSGGGTDTQYF. CDR3 nucleotide sequence: TGTGCCAGCAGTTACTCAGGGGGAGGAACAGATACGCAGTATTTT.